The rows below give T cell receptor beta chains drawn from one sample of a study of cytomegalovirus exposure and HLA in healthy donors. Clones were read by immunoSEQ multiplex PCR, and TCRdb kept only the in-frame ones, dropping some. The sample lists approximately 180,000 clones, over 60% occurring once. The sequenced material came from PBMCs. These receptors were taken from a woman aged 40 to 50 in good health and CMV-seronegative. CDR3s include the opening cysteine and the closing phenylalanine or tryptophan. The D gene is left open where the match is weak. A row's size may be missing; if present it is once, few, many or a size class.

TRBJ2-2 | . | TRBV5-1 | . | CASSVDSLGVGELFF | TGCGCCAGCAGCGTGGACAGTTTAGGGGTCGGGGAGCTGTTTTTT
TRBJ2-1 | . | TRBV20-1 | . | CSARDIGEQFF | TGCAGTGCTAGAGACATCGGGGAGCAGTTCTTC
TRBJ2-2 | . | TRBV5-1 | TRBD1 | CASSPGTGRTGELFF | TGCGCCAGCAGCCCCGGGACAGGGAGAACCGGGGAGCTGTTTTTT
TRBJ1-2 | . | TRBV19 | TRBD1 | CASSIRTGRYGYTF | TGTGCCAGTAGTATTAGGACAGGGCGATATGGCTACACCTTC
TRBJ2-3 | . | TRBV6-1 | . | CASTSGPTDTQYF | TGTGCCAGCACCAGCGGTCCCACAGATACGCAGTATTTT
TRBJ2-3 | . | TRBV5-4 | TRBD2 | CASSDASGSTDTQYF | TGTGCCAGCAGCGACGCTAGCGGTAGCACAGATACGCAGTATTTT
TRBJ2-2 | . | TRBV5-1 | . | CASSTRLGITGELFF | TGCGCCAGCAGCACTAGACTAGGGATCACCGGGGAGCTGTTTTTT
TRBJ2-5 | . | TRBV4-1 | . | CASSQGASIETQYF | TGCGCCAGCAGCCAAGGTGCTAGCATCGAGACCCAGTACTTC
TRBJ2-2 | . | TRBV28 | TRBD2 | CASRVLAGGRTGELFF | TGTGCCAGCAGGGTACTAGCGGGAGGGCGAACCGGGGAGCTGTTTTTT
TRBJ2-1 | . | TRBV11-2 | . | CASTVRWGDNEQFF | TGTGCCAGCACCGTACGGTGGGGGGACAATGAGCAGTTCTTC
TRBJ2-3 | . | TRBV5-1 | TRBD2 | CASRLAGVTDTQYF | TGCGCCAGCCGACTAGCGGGGGTCACAGATACGCAGTATTTT
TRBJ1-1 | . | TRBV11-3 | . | CASSFGRGTEAFF | TGTGCCAGCAGCTTTGGCAGGGGAACTGAAGCTTTCTTT
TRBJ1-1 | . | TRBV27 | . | CASSLSMETRAFF | TGTGCCAGCAGTTTATCGATGGAGACGCGAGCTTTCTTT
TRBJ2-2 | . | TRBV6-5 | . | CASRGRTGELFF | TGTGCCAGCAGGGGGCGCACCGGGGAGCTGTTTTTT
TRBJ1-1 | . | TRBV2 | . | CASRVGGGLGTAFF | TGTGCCAGCAGGGTGGGGGGGGGATTAGGTACAGCTTTCTTT
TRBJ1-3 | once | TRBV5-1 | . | CASSSGQTASGNTIYF | TGCGCCAGCAGCTCGGGACAAACAGCTTCTGGAAACACCATATATTTT
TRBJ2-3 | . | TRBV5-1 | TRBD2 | CASSLLGAGGPGDTQYF | TGCGCCAGCAGCTTATTAGGCGCGGGAGGGCCGGGAGATACGCAGTATTTT
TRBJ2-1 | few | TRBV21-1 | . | CASSKGGGGSGSPPNEQFF | TGTGCCAGCAGCAAAGGGGGTGGTGGGAGCGGGAGTCCGCCCAATGAGCAGTTCTTC
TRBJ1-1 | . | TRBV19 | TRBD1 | CATQGTDRTEAFF | TGTGCCACCCAGGGGACAGATCGTACTGAAGCTTTCTTT
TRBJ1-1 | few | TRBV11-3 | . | CASSLTGVNTEAFF | TGTGCCAGCAGCTTAACAGGCGTGAACACTGAAGCTTTCTTT
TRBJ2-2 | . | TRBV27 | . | CASSSRGIPENTGELFF | TGTGCCAGCAGTTCCCGGGGGATTCCCGAAAACACCGGGGAGCTGTTTTTT
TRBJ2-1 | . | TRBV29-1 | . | CSVEATRNPNEQFF | TGCAGCGTTGAAGCCACTAGGAATCCCAATGAGCAGTTCTTC